Shown below are 12 T cell receptor beta chains from a single sample sequenced in a study of post-analysis software for immune sequencing data. Notes on the study in general: The study found TRBV5-6, TRBV5-1 and TRBV20-1 among roughly 5 TRBV segments more frequent in patients than controls.

Their antigens are not known. Incorporated into the TCR beta cDNA libraries were unique molecular identifiers, which served to reduce PCR and sequencing biases. TCRdb ran MiXCR on the PCR reads and lists one entry per CDR3 protein. The table has about 500,000 distinct CDR3 sequences, roughly 45% seen once. The specimen was blood. Receptors originate from a girl between 5 and 17 years old with multiple sclerosis.

Many counts were recorded for this clonotype. The genes are TRBV6-6 and TRBJ2-7, with a tentative D call TRBD2 (5 bases). Per germline, CDR1 MNHNY and CDR2 SVGAGI (reference sequence). This CDR3 contains 15 residues. V was cut by 2 bases and J by 3 bases, with 14 bases left in between. The CDR3 is CASSYGERFYYEQYF. CDR3 DNA: TGTGCCAGCAGTTACGGGGAGCGGTTTTACTACGAGCAGTACTTC.

In this sample, this clonotype turned up many times. The chain employs TRBV29-1 and TRBJ2-7; D is possibly TRBD1 (5 bases). Germline CDR1 and CDR2: SQVTM and ANQGSEA. V was pared by 3 bases and J by 6 bases, with 12 bases between. The CDR3 has 12 residues. The CDR3 DNA follows: TGCAGCGTTGATCAGGGTGGAAGCGAGCAGTACTTC. Its translation: CSVDQGGSEQYF.

The chain employs TRBV20-1 and TRBJ2-7; D not resolved. Germline CDR1 reads DFQATT; CDR2 reads SNEGSKA (reference sequence). V was pared by 1 base and J by 9 bases, with 13 bases between. This CDR3 region has 12 residues. The CDR3 DNA reads TGCAGTGCTAGAGCCATGACCAGCCTGCAGTACTTC. Its protein product is CSARAMTSLQYF.

The chain carries TRBV5-1 and TRBJ2-7, with TRBD1 matching over 7 bases. The CDR3 consists of 14 residues. Germline lookup yields CDR1 SGHRS and CDR2 YFSETQ. Losses at the gene ends were 4 bases for V and 3 bases for J; bases not matched to a gene: 7. The CDR3 loop reads CASSARDSFYEQYF. The CDR3 DNA follows: TGCGCCAGCAGCGCCCGGGACAGCTTCTACGAGCAGTACTTC.

Only a few counts were recorded for this clonotype. The chain has TRBV4-3 and TRBJ1-2; possibly TRBD1 for D (5 bases). CDR1 is LGHNA and CDR2 is YSLEER in the germline V gene. The V end lost 2 bases, the J end lost 4 bases, and 14 bases lay between the germline ends. This CDR3 is built from 15 residues. CDR3 in DNA: TGCGCCAGCAGCCAATATCGGGGCAGCAGCTATGGCTACACCTTC. This sequence encodes CASSQYRGSSYGYTF.

This clonotype appeared a few times. The rearrangement links TRBV4-3 to TRBJ2-3; 7 bases line up with TRBD2. This CDR3 contains 16 residues. The junction had 9 bases not matched to a gene; V was cut back by 1 base and J by 5 bases. CDR1 and CDR2 from the germline V gene are LGHNA and YSLEER. The CDR3 nucleotides read TGCGCCAGCAGCCAAGTTTCGGGAGGCCTCGGAGATACGCAGTATTTT. This encodes CASSQVSGGLGDTQYF.

A few counts support this clonotype. V and J are TRBV5-6 and TRBJ2-1; possibly TRBD1 or TRBD2 for D (5 bases each). The V end was cut by 0 bases, the J end by 0 bases, with 7 bases between. The CDR3 is 15 amino acids. Germline V CDR1 and CDR2: SGHDT, YYEEEE. The CDR3 DNA reads as TGTGCCAGCAGCTTGGGAGGGGTCTCCTACAATGAGCAGTTCTTC. Translating gives CASSLGGVSYNEQFF.

Concerning this clonotype itself: Germline is not matched at one junction end, which may reflect a read error. The chain uses TRBV6-2 or TRBV6-3 and TRBJ2-1; 15 bases fit TRBD2. The CDR3 is made up of 15 amino acids. Germline CDR1 MNHEY, CDR2 SVGEGT. The CDR3 loop reads CASRRTSGRAIEQFF. In DNA form, the CDR3 reads TGCGCCAGCAGACGGACTAGCGGGAGGGCCATAGAGCAGTTCTTC.

This clonotype was seen more than once but under ten times. The chain combines TRBV7-9 with TRBJ2-5; D not certain. CDR1 SEHNR and CDR2 FQNEAQ come from the germline V gene (reference sequence). There are 12 residues in the CDR3. The V and J ends lost 2 bases and 4 bases respectively, with 5 bases between them. The CDR3 loop reads CASSLSLETQYF. For the CDR3, the DNA is TGTGCCAGCAGCTTATCGTTAGAGACCCAGTACTTC.

The chain is built from TRBV25-1 and TRBJ2-7; the match to TRBD1 covers 11 bases. CDR1 is MGHDK, CDR2 SYGVNS, per germline. CDR3 length: 15 residues. The junction had 7 bases not matched to a gene; V was cut back by 6 bases and J by 3 bases. The CDR3 DNA reads TGTGCCAGCAGCCACGTAGGGACAGGGGGCTACGAGCAGTACTTC. Residues: CASSHVGTGGYEQYF.

This clonotype occurred a few times. This sequence joins TRBV4-3 and TRBJ2-7, with a weak D call TRBD1 (5 bases). This CDR3 comprises 16 residues. CDR1 LGHNA and CDR2 YSLEER come from the germline V gene. Trimming took off 0 bases at V and 2 bases at J, with 14 bases between the two ends. This chain's CDR3 is CASSQDRTSYTYEQYF. The CDR3 nucleotides are TGCGCCAGCAGCCAAGATCGGACATCTTACACCTACGAGCAGTACTTC.

This clonotype has only a few counts. This chain uses TRBV5-6 with TRBJ1-4; D is perhaps TRBD1 (5 bases). From germline, CDR1 is SGHDT and CDR2 YYEEEE. Trimming stripped 1 base from V and 7 bases from J, with 23 bases between. The CDR3 loop spans 18 amino acids. The CDR3 is CASSLLSFDGAVGEKLFF. The CDR3 bases are TGTGCCAGCAGCTTGTTATCTTTCGATGGGGCTGTGGGTGAAAAACTGTTTTTT.